This T cell receptor (beta chain) came from a study of cytomegalovirus exposure and HLA in healthy donors (dated by TCRdb to about 2017). Some background on the complete study: According to an earlier analysis of a few hundred of the donors, 200 million or so T cells yielded 117 million unique TCR beta sequences and about 300 Gb of sequence data. An early release that covered some 630 HLA-typed donors contained approximately 300 gigabases of sequencing data and some 87 million unique TCR sequences. Of the approximately 400 genotyped donors, roughly 85% fell in the genetic ancestry cluster associated with self-reported Caucasian donors. The study aimed to test whether signatures of past pathogen exposure could be identified by cataloging public T cell receptors. The T cell repertoires of under 700 subjects were profiled by immunosequencing and related to cytomegalovirus serostatus. Besides the first cohort of around 670 subjects, a separate validation cohort made up of 90 to 150 different subjects was used. High-throughput TCR immunosequencing, statistical association of individual TCRs with disease status, and machine learning were combined to predict cytomegalovirus infection status. To study patterns of TCR occurrence, a later analysis re-analyzed previously published TCR beta repertoires from 700 or so donors and added high-resolution HLA genotyping. The later analysis used no new phenotypic data to find candidate immune exposures, relying instead on TCR beta sequences and their occurrence across donors. In an earlier analysis of 587 of the donors, high-throughput TCR beta sequencing was used to judge whether each TCR beta V gene segment behaved as functional or pseudogenic. Donor age, sex, ethnicity and CMV serostatus were compiled alongside the repertoire data. Genome-wide SNP genotypes for about 65% of the roughly 700 donors were used in a later genetic analysis, which treated that subset as a discovery cohort. All discovery cohort repertoires had been generated on a single sequencing platform. Class I and class II HLA loci were covered by the typing at four-digit resolution. Typing coverage differed by locus: A, B, C, DRB1 and DQB1 were typed in roughly 629-640 donors, DQA1 in 500 to 550, DPA1 in 600 to 610, and DPB1 in 450 to 490. Roughly 5 DR-DQ haplotypes were handled as single units for association and clustering, since linkage in the cohort was strong. Across around 400 genotyped donors of the cohort, an average of about 240,000 unique TCR beta nucleotide sequences per donor were sequenced, and around 19% of those sequences were non-productive.

The library was generated by the immunoSEQ multiplex PCR assay. A mixture of 60 forward primers for TCR Vbeta segments and 13 reverse primers for TCR Jbeta segments was used in the multiplex PCR. The CDR3 region of rearranged TCR beta genes was amplified from genomic DNA with a multiplex PCR assay. Amplified TCR beta libraries were sequenced as 87-base-pair reads on the Illumina HiSeq System. Turning to the authors' computational methods: A later analysis counted 75 million to 100 million unique TCR beta chains across the 600 to 850 repertoires, and roughly 9.9 million of these chains were shared by at least two donors. A nearest-neighbor algorithm error-corrected the raw reads and collapsed the reads into unique sequences, merging closely related sequences to remove PCR and sequencing errors. To assign V, D and J gene segments, CDR3 sequences were aligned to IMGT reference sequences. For a sequence to be retained, at least a six-nucleotide match to both a V gene segment and a J gene segment was required. A rearrangement was called productive if the CDR3 had no stop codons and remained in frame with V and J, and every other rearrangement was called non-productive. CDR3 was defined according to IMGT convention as the region running from the second conserved V-encoded cysteine to the conserved J-encoded phenylalanine. In an earlier analysis of roughly 580 of the donors, sequences lacking an unambiguous match to a single V gene segment were excluded. In an earlier analysis of 450 to 700 of the donors, V segments were called functional above 56.7% productive rearrangements and were called segregating when the between-donor standard deviation exceeded 5%. A statistical classification framework was built to diagnose cytomegalovirus status from the catalog of TCR beta chain sequences. A later analysis assigned V and J genes by comparing TCR nucleotide sequences with IMGT/GENE-DB human TR gene sequences. Using the TCRdist pipeline, a later analysis assigned CDR3 sequences along with most-parsimonious VDJ recombination scenarios. A later analysis defined each TCR beta chain by its CDR3 amino acid sequence plus V-gene family, and excluded reads lacking a unique V-gene family. In a later analysis, fewer than 650 highly shared, low-generation-probability nucleotide sequences were removed to address suspected cross-contamination and a sequencing artifact. For each public chain, a later analysis derived a clonal expansion index from normalized ranks of inferred template counts within each repertoire. A later analysis computed generation probabilities with a VDJ recombination model fitted to out-of-frame rearrangements, and checked the results against IGoR. In a later analysis, hypergeometric tests were used to score TCR-TCR, TCR-HLA and TCR-CMV co-occurrence, with a repertoire-size bias correction applied to TCR pairs. False discovery rates were estimated in a later analysis by permuting HLA or CMV assignments 20 times. In a later analysis, co-occurring TCRs were grouped using DBSCAN, with TCRdist sequence similarity added in when clustering inside HLA-allele-positive subsets. Repertoires with fewer than 30,000 or more than 120,000 public chains, plus five repertoires with anomalous nucleotide sharing, were excluded from co-occurrence clustering. This immuneACCESS table, as held by TCRdb, lists in-frame sequences with V and J called but not all clones. Of the missing ones, under half trace to an unresolved V gene in checked studies; the others have no known cause. That table supplies the V and J calls and clone size; D and trimming were determined from the DNA. In this sample the table shows 150,000 or so clones, approximately 81% of which occur a single time. The leading ten clones occupy 2% to 2.5% of the sample.

Paper-wide results and their limitations: A further reported finding was that TCR beta sequences accurately predicted the HLA-A and HLA-B alleles for most subjects in the first cohort. In vitro tests confirmed that a few of the cytomegalovirus-associated TCR beta chains recognize cytomegalovirus antigens. Cytomegalovirus status was reported to be diagnosed by the classifier with high specificity and sensitivity in both the original and validation cohorts. The only immune exposure information available for the cohort was CMV serostatus. A later analysis found that most CMV-associated TCR beta chains appeared HLA-restricted, with HLA associations seemingly driven largely by CMV exposure. Because HLA typing was missing for some donors at each locus, association tests included only the typed subset. An earlier analysis of approximately 590 of the donors showed that most TCR beta V segments appeared in productive rearrangements either about 87% or about 30% of the time, which broadly matched IMGT annotations. At a false discovery rate of 0.05, a later analysis linked under 20,000 TCR beta sequences to specific HLA alleles. Several of the top co-occurrence clusters appeared to be linked to parvovirus B19, influenza, CMV and Epstein-Barr virus, according to a later analysis. While some public TCRs were present in many individuals, most TCR sequences turned up only very rarely across donors. Correlated functional status among segregating V segments might reflect linkage disequilibrium, but an unknown experimental factor could not be ruled out. According to a later analysis, TCR association rates differed among HLA loci, with DRB1 alleles showing the most associated TCRs and HLA-C alleles showing the fewest. Because counts were too low, more than 15 rarely observed V segments, including chromosome 9 orphons, were left out of the earlier analysis of some 600 of the donors. Only TCR beta chains were sequenced in this cohort, and the absence of alpha or paired-chain data limited detectable features. Sequencing depth was assumed to be roughly uniform across donors in the presence/absence analyses, though that assumption may not hold. The sequencing pipeline was judged likely to have produced a cluster of highly shared sequence variants as a technical artifact. In a later genetic analysis, fewer N-insertions in productive TCRs were reported among donors in an Asian-associated ancestry cluster than the roughly 700-donor mean. Compared with equally common non-associated chains, HLA-associated TCR beta chains in a later analysis were more clonally expanded and had lower generation probabilities. The study listed 164 TCR beta chains as associated with cytomegalovirus. When HLA alleles, especially DR and DQ, strongly co-occurred, TCR associations were difficult to assign to individual alleles. The authors suggested that the approach could potentially be extended to other disease states and immunological phenotypes. In a later genetic analysis, a missense DCLRE1C variant was associated with V-gene and J-gene trimming of TCR beta chains, and the association was replicated in an independent cohort. Some IMGT-functional V segments, including TRBV6-2 and TRBV6-3, could not be told apart with the 87-base-pair reads, so those segments were excluded.

Of note for this clone: It lacks a known antigen. Per-nucleotide qualities are absent, and no much larger clonotype sits a single base away.

The cohort was made up of about 610 healthy bone marrow donors. Cohort members were all nominally healthy when sampled, although unrecorded immune exposures were likely present. The donor tested CMV seropositive, placing the donor among the roughly 300 seropositive members of the cohort. Every donor gave a peripheral blood sample, and the peripheral blood mononuclear cells from that sample were used for TCR beta sequencing. The Qiagen DNeasy Blood Extraction Kit was used to extract genomic DNA from the blood cell samples. The germline V gene yields SGHVS for CDR1 and FQNEAQ for CDR2. From the cysteine through the phenylalanine, the CDR3 covers 16 amino acids. CDR3 DNA is the only sequence kept; it has 48 bases, read in frame from the first base. V drops 4 bases and J drops 2 bases, leaving 17 bases in between.

The sample taken for sequencing was PBMCs. The rearranged chain carries TRBV7-8 and TRBJ2-5, and possibly TRBD1, on 5 matching bases. The TCR originated in a man between 18 and 35 years old in good health and CMV-seropositive. The CDR3 protein is CASSSRWTRDQETQYF. The sequence in DNA is TGTGCCAGCAGCTCTAGGTGGACAAGGGATCAAGAGACCCAGTACTTC.